These T cell receptor beta chains were read from a single sample in a study of blood T cell repertoires in COVID-19. Measured with immunoSEQ multiplex PCR; TCRdb has only the in-frame clones, and not every one. The sample holds roughly 250,000 clones; around 82% are singletons and the top ten take more than 6.5%. The sequenced material came from peripheral blood. The receptor set was obtained from a man in his forties with active or convalescent COVID-19. Each CDR3 is given with its conserved first and last residue. The D gene is left open where the match is weak. The size entry is marked missing in some rows and otherwise reads once, few, many or a size class.

d_gene: TRBD1; v_gene: TRBV6-4; j_gene: TRBJ1-1; abundance: .; CDR3aa: CASRTKQGAGTEAFF; CDR3nt: TGTGCCAGCAGGACGAAACAGGGGGCAGGCACTGAAGCTTTCTTT
d_gene: TRBD1; v_gene: TRBV9; j_gene: TRBJ1-4; abundance: .; CDR3aa: CASSVGTGRHEKLFF; CDR3nt: TGTGCCAGCAGCGTAGGGACAGGGCGTCATGAAAAACTGTTTTTT
d_gene: TRBD1; v_gene: TRBV27; j_gene: TRBJ1-2; abundance: few; CDR3aa: CASIPGGSYGYTF; CDR3nt: TGTGCCAGCATCCCAGGGGGCTCCTATGGCTACACCTTC
d_gene: .; v_gene: TRBV5-6; j_gene: TRBJ1-2; abundance: once; CDR3aa: CASSLESYGYTF; CDR3nt: TGTGCCAGCAGCTTGGAGAGCTATGGCTACACCTTC
d_gene: TRBD1; v_gene: TRBV5-1; j_gene: TRBJ2-1; abundance: .; CDR3aa: CASSSGQETYNEQFF; CDR3nt: TGCGCCAGCAGTTCCGGACAGGAGACCTACAATGAGCAGTTCTTC
d_gene: .; v_gene: TRBV11-1; j_gene: TRBJ1-3; abundance: .; CDR3aa: CASSTSDMIGNTIYF; CDR3nt: TGTGCCAGCAGCACCTCGGACATGATTGGAAACACCATATATTTT
d_gene: TRBD1; v_gene: TRBV3-1/TRBV3-2; j_gene: TRBJ2-4; abundance: .; CDR3aa: CASSPNRGADIQYF; CDR3nt: TGTGCCAGCAGCCCTAACAGGGGAGCAGACATTCAGTACTTC
d_gene: TRBD1; v_gene: TRBV29-1; j_gene: TRBJ2-2; abundance: .; CDR3aa: CSAGVQGAGELFF; CDR3nt: TGCAGCGCGGGGGTACAGGGGGCCGGGGAGCTGTTTTTT
d_gene: .; v_gene: TRBV12-5; j_gene: TRBJ2-3; abundance: .; CDR3aa: CASAPTGVDTQYF; CDR3nt: TGTGCTAGTGCCCCGACAGGAGTAGATACGCAGTATTTT
d_gene: .; v_gene: TRBV5-8; j_gene: TRBJ1-3; abundance: .; CDR3aa: CASSLAEGGFNTIYF; CDR3nt: TGTGCCAGCAGCTTGGCTGAAGGGGGATTCAACACCATATATTTT
d_gene: .; v_gene: TRBV5-5; j_gene: TRBJ1-1; abundance: .; CDR3aa: CASSLDLTGAFF; CDR3nt: TGTGCCAGCAGCTTGGACCTGACAGGCGCTTTCTTT
d_gene: TRBD1; v_gene: TRBV4-3; j_gene: TRBJ2-7; abundance: .; CDR3aa: CASSQEWTGNDEQYF; CDR3nt: TGCGCCAGCAGCCAAGAATGGACAGGGAACGACGAGCAGTACTTC
d_gene: .; v_gene: TRBV10-3; j_gene: TRBJ2-7; abundance: .; CDR3aa: CAITKNRDGEQYF; CDR3nt: TGTGCCATCACCAAGAACAGGGATGGTGAGCAGTACTTC
d_gene: .; v_gene: TRBV9; j_gene: TRBJ2-5; abundance: .; CDR3aa: CASSGAQETQYF; CDR3nt: TGTGCCAGCAGCGGGGCACAAGAGACCCAGTACTTC
d_gene: TRBD1; v_gene: TRBV5-4; j_gene: TRBJ1-2; abundance: .; CDR3aa: CASSQKGRTGFPYGYTF; CDR3nt: TGTGCCAGCAGCCAAAAAGGGAGGACAGGGTTTCCCTATGGCTACACCTTC